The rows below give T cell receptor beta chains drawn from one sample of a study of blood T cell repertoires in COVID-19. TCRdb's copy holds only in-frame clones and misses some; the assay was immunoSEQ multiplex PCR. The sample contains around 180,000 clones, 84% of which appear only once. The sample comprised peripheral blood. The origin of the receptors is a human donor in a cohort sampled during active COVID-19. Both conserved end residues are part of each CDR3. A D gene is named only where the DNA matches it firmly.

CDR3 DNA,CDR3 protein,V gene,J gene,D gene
TGTGCCAGCAGCGGCAACATCCCGGGACAGGTCTCCTACGAGCAGTACTTC,CASSGNIPGQVSYEQYF,TRBV7-8,TRBJ2-7,TRBD1
TGTGCCACCAAGGTGGGCCACACTTCCTACGAGCAGTACTTC,CATKVGHTSYEQYF,TRBV19,TRBJ2-7,-
TGCGCCAGCAGCTGGGGGACAGCAAGGGCTGGTACAGATACGCAGTATTTT,CASSWGTARAGTDTQYF,TRBV5-1,TRBJ2-3,TRBD1
TGCGCCAGCAGCTTTACGGGACAGGAGACAGATACGCAGTATTTT,CASSFTGQETDTQYF,TRBV5-1,TRBJ2-3,TRBD1
TGCGCCAGCAGTGAGTCGGCGACAGGCGTTGGGGAAGCTTTCTTT,CASSESATGVGEAFF,TRBV10-1,TRBJ1-1,-
TGTGCCAGCAGTGAAGAAACTAGCGGGGGTTTAGTTGATACGCAGTATTTT,CASSEETSGGLVDTQYF,TRBV2,TRBJ2-3,TRBD2
TGCAGCGTTGAAGCAAGGGGGGACAGGGCTAAAGAGACCCAGTACTTC,CSVEARGDRAKETQYF,TRBV29-1,TRBJ2-5,TRBD1
TGTGCCAGCAGCTCCCCCCGGAGGGACAGGAACACTGAAGCTTTCTTT,CASSSPRRDRNTEAFF,TRBV5-4,TRBJ1-1,TRBD1
TGTGCCAGCAGCGTTGGACTAACTAGGGAATACGAGCAGTACTTC,CASSVGLTREYEQYF,TRBV9,TRBJ2-7,-
TGTGCCAGCAGCCCGTGGGACAGGGCCTACGAGCAGTACTTC,CASSPWDRAYEQYF,TRBV5-5,TRBJ2-7,TRBD1
TGTGCCAGCAGCGGCTCTGATACGCAGTATTTT,CASSGSDTQYF,TRBV5-4,TRBJ2-3,-
TGTGCCAGCAGTCCAGGGGGCGACGAGCAGTACTTC,CASSPGGDEQYF,TRBV5-4,TRBJ2-7,TRBD1